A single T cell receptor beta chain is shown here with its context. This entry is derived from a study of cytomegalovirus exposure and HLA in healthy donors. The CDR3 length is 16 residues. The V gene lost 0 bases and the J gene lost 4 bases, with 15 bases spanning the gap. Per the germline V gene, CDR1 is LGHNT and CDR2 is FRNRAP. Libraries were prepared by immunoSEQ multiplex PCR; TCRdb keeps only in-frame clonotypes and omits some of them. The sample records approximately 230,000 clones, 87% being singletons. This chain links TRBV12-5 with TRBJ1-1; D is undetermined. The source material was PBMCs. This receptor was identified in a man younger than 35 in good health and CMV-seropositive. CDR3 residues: CASGLVLKESATEAFF. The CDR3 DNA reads TGTGCTAGTGGTTTGGTACTTAAGGAGTCTGCCACTGAAGCTTTCTTT. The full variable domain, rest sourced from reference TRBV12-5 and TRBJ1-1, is DARVTQTPRHKVTEMGQEVTMRCQPILGHNTVFWYRQTMMQGLELLAYFRNRAPLDDSGMPKDRFSAEMPDATLATLKIQPSEPRDSAVYFCASGLVLKESATEAFFGQGTRLTVV.